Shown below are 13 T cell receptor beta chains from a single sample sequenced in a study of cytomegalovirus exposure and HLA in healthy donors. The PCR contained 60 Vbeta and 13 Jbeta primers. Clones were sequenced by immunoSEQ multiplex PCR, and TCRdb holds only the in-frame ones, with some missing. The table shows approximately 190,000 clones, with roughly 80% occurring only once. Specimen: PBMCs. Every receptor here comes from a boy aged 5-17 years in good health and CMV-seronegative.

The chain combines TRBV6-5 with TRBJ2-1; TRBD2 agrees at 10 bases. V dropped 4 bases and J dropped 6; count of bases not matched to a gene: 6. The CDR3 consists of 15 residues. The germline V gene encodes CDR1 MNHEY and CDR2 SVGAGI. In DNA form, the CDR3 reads TGTGCCAGCAGTTTATCGGGGACTAGCGCCAATGAGCAGTTCTTC. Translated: CASSLSGTSANEQFF.

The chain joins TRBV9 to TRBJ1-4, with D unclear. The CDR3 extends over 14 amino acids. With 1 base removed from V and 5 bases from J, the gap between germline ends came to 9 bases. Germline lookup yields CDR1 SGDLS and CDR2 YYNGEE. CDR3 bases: TGTGCCAGCAGCGTAAGCGGCAGGAATGAAAAACTGTTTTTT. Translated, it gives CASSVSGRNEKLFF.

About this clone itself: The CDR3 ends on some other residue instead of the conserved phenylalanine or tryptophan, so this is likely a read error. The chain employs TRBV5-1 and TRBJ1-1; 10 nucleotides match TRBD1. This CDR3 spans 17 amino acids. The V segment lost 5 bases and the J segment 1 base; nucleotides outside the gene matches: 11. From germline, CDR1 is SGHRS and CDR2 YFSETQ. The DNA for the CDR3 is TGCGCCAGCAGATATGGACAGGGGGGGTCACGGAACACTGAAGCTTTCCTT. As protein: CASRYGQGGSRNTEAFL.

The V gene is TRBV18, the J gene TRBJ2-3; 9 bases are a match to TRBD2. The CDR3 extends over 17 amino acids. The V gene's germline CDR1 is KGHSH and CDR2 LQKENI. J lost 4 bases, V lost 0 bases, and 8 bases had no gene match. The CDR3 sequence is CASSPPPGGGVADTQYF. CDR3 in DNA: TGTGCCAGCTCACCACCGCCAGGCGGGGGGGTGGCAGATACGCAGTATTTT.

The CDR3 DNA follows: TGTGCCTGGAGTGCCCCGGGACAGGCGACCTACGAGCAGTACTTC. Protein: CAWSAPGQATYEQYF. This chain uses TRBV30 with TRBJ2-7; 8 nucleotides agree with TRBD1. The CDR3 totals 15 residues. V lost 1 base, J lost 2 bases, and 7 bases stayed unmatched. The germline V gene has CDR1 GTSNPN and CDR2 SVGIG (reference sequence).

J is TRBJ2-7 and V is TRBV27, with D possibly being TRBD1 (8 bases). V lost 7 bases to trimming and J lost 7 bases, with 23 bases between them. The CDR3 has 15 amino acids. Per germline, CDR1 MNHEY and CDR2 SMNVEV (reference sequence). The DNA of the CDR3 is TGTGCCAGCACCCCCGGGGGGACAGGTTTGAGGGAGCAGTACTTC. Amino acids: CASTPGGTGLREQYF.

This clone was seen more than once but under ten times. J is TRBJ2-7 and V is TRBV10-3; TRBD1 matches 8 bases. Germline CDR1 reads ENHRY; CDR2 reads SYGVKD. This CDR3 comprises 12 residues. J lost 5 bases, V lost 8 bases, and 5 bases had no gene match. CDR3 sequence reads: CAISQGVNEQYF. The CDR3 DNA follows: TGTGCCATCTCACAGGGGGTGAACGAGCAGTACTTC.

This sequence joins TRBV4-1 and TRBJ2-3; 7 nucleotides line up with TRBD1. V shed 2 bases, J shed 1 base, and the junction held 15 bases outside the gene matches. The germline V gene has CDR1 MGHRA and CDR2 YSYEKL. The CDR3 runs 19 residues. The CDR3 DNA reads TGCGCCAGCAGCCAAACCGACGGGTGGACAGGAAAGGGCACAGATACGCAGTATTTT. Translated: CASSQTDGWTGKGTDTQYF.

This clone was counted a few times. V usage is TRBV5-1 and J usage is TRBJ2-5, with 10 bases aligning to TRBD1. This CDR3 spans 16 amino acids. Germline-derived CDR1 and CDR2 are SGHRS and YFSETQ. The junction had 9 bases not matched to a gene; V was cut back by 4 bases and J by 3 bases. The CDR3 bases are TGCGCCAGCAGCCCCTCCCCCGGGACAGGGGAAGAGACCCAGTACTTC. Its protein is CASSPSPGTGEETQYF.

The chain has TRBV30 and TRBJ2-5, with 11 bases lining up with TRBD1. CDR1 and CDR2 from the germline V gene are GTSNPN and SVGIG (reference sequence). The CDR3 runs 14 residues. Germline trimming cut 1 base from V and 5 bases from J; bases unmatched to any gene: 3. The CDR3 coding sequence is TGTGCCTGGAGTGGGACAGGGGGCCTGGAGACCCAGTACTTC. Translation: CAWSGTGGLETQYF.

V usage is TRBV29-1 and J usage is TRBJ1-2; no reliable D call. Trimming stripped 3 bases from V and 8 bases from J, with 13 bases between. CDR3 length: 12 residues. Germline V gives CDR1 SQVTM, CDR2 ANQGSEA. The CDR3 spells CSVDRVTRGYTF. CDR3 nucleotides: TGCAGCGTTGATCGGGTGACGAGGGGCTACACCTTC.

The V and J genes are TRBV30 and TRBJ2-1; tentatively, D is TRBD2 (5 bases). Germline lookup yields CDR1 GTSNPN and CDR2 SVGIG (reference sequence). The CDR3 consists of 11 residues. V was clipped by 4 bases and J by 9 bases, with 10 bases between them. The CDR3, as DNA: TGTGCCTGGAACTCCGCGGGTGAGCAGTTCTTC. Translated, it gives CAWNSAGEQFF.

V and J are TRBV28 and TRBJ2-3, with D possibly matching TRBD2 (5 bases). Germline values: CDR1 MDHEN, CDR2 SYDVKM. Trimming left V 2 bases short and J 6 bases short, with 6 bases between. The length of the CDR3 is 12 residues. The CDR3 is CASSLGEDTQYF. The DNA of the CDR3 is TGTGCCAGCAGTTTAGGGGAGGATACGCAGTATTTT.